Given below is one T cell receptor (beta chain) in context. The antigen is unknown. The source of the sample is a study of post-analysis software for immune sequencing data. Study results and limitations: Samples made in the same batch grouped tightly together by F measure. In patients, TRBV5-6, TRBV5-1 and TRBV20-1 belonged to five or six TRBV segments found more frequently than in controls. Compared against controls, patients with multiple sclerosis displayed significantly lower normalized Chao1 diversity.

This CDR3 contains 12 residues. Deletions cut 11 bases from V and 8 bases from J, with 16 bases between. TCR beta cDNA libraries included unique molecular identifiers. Some 500,000 cDNA molecules were recovered from an input of about 0.9 to 11 million T cells. From the PCR reads, TCRdb called clonotypes with MiXCR, one entry per CDR3 protein. The sample holds roughly 400,000 distinct CDR3 sequences, approximately 42% seen once. Input material: blood. V gene TRBV12-3 or TRBV12-4 combines with J gene TRBJ2-4, with D tentatively TRBD2 (6 bases). This clonotype originated in a girl aged 2 to 10 with multiple sclerosis. CDR3 amino acids: CAGRGLEDIQYF. DNA for the CDR3: TGTGCCGGCCGGGGGTTGGAGGACATTCAGTACTTC.